Listed here is a single TCR beta chain. In the study's own analysis: Estimation of nucleated cell counts relied on the amplification of reference gene primers. TCRdb's table, derived via immunoSEQ multiplex PCR, lists solely in-frame clones and lacks some. V, J and clone size are those of that table, while D and trimming were read from the DNA. In the table there are over 100,000 clones, approximately 83% of which are singletons. V was pared by 4 bases and J by 4 bases, with 11 bases between. Per germline, CDR1 SGHTA and CDR2 FQGTGA. The CDR3 is made up of 13 amino acids. The data originate from a study of blood T cell repertoires in COVID-19. At the level of the study: Acute and convalescent COVID-19 specimens originated in the United States, Italy and Spain. Sources were T cells, B-cell-depleted T cells, or PBMCs; the material itself was cDNA or gDNA.

Sequenced input: peripheral blood. The TCR originated in a man older than 75 with acute or convalescent COVID-19. The chain recombines TRBV7-3 with TRBJ2-7; perhaps TRBD1 as D (5 bases). The CDR3 sequence: CASSSQAGYEQYF. The DNA of the CDR3 is TGTGCCAGCAGCTCCCAAGCAGGGTACGAGCAGTACTTC. The full variable domain, in which reference TRBV7-3 and TRBJ2-7 provide the parts outside the CDR3, is GAGVSQTPSNKVTEKGKYVELRCDPISGHTALYWYRQSLGQGPEFLIYFQGTGAADDSGLPNDRFFAVRPEGSVSTLKIQRTERGDSAVYLCASSSQAGYEQYFGPGTRLTVT.